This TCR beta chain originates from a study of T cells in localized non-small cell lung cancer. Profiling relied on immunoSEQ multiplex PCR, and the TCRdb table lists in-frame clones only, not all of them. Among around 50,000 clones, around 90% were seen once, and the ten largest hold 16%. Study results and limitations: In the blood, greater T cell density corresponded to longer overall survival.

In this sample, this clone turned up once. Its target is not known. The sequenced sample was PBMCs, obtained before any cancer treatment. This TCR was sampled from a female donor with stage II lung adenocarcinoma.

The CDR3 loop is CASSIAGTGSYEQYF. In DNA form, the CDR3 reads TGCGCCAGCAGCATAGCCGGGACAGGGTCCTACGAGCAGTACTTC. The rearrangement links TRBV5-1 to TRBJ2-7; TRBD1 aligns across 9 bases. The trim removed 4 bases at V and 1 base at J, leaving 6 bases unmatched. The CDR3 extends over 15 amino acids. Germline loops: CDR1 SGHRS, CDR2 YFSETQ.